The rows below give T cell receptor beta chains drawn from one sample of a study of early T cells in non-severe SARS-CoV-2 infection. From the 5' RACE reads, TCRdb called clonotypes with MiXCR, one entry per CDR3 protein. The table has 75,000 to 95,000 distinct CDR3 sequences, roughly 17% seen once; the top ten hold around 4.9%. The source material was whole blood, sampled at baseline. Every receptor here comes from an adult who was a healthcare worker with PCR-confirmed SARS-CoV-2 infection or an uninfected control (not recorded which). CDR3s include the opening cysteine and the closing phenylalanine or tryptophan. The D gene is left open where the match is weak. A clone size is listed for some rows: how often the clone was seen (once, few, many), or a class if it is expanded.

abundance	d_gene	v_gene	j_gene	CDR3nt	CDR3aa
few	-	TRBV6-1	TRBJ1-1	TGTGCCAGCAGTGAACGTGCATACACTGAAGTTTTCTTT	CASSERAYTEVFF
-	-	TRBV28	TRBJ2-5	TGTGCCAGCAGTCAAACCAGGGAGACCCAGTACTTC	CASSQTRETQYF
-	TRBD1	TRBV28	TRBJ2-1	TGTGCCAGCAGTTTGGCCGGGACAGGGGGGTCTGAGCAGTTCTTC	CASSLAGTGGSEQFF
-	-	TRBV4-1	TRBJ2-7	TGCGCCAGCAGCCAAGCTGATGGGGAGAGGGAGCAGTACTTC	CASSQADGEREQYF
-	-	TRBV6-2/TRBV6-3	TRBJ1-5	TGTGCCAGCAGGTTACAGCTAAATCAGCCCCAGCATTTT	CASRLQLNQPQHF
-	-	TRBV30	TRBJ2-7	TGTGCCTGGAGTGTGGGCTTCGGGTCCGAGCAGTACTTC	CAWSVGFGSEQYF
-	-	TRBV6-6	TRBJ2-2	TGTGCCAGCAGTTACACAGCCGGGGAGCTGTTTTTT	CASSYTAGELFF
-	-	TRBV11-2	TRBJ2-7	TGTGCCAGCAGCTTAGATCGGCGCTCGGGCGAGCAGTACTTC	CASSLDRRSGEQYF
few	TRBD2	TRBV12-3/TRBV12-4	TRBJ2-3	TGTGCCAGTAGGGCTAGCGGGAGGTCAGATACGCAGTATTTT	CASRASGRSDTQYF
-	TRBD2	TRBV5-1	TRBJ2-3	TGCGCCAGCAGCTTTAGGCGGGAGGAAGATACGCAGTATTTT	CASSFRREEDTQYF
-	-	TRBV14	TRBJ2-1	TGTGCCAGCAGCCAAGTGGCATTTGAGCAGTTCTTC	CASSQVAFEQFF
few	TRBD2	TRBV6-6	TRBJ2-3	TGTGCCAGCAGTTACGTGGGGAGGGGCACAGATACGCAGTATTTT	CASSYVGRGTDTQYF
few	-	TRBV2	TRBJ2-2	TGTGCCAGCAGTGTTACCAGGAACACCGGGGAGCTGTTTTTT	CASSVTRNTGELFF